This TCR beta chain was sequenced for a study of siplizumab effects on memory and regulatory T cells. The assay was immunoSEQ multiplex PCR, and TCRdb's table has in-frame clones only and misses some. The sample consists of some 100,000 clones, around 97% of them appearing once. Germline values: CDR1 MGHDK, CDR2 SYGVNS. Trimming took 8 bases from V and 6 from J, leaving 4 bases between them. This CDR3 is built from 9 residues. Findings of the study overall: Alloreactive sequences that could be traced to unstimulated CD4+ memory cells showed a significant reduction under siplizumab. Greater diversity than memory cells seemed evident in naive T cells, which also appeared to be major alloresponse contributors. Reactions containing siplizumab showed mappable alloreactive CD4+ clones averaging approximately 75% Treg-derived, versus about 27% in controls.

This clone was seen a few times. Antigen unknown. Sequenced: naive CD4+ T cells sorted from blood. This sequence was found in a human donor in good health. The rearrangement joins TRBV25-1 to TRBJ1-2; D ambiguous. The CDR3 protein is CASSDGYTF. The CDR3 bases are TGTGCCAGCTCGGATGGCTACACCTTC.